One and the same sample provided the 6 T cell receptor beta chains below, sequenced in a study of radiation and T cells in renal cell carcinoma (dated by TCRdb to between 2020 and 2021). Libraries were prepared through the immunoSEQ multiplex PCR assay. The table was pulled from immuneACCESS by TCRdb, which kept in-frame rearrangements only. Such tables lose some clones; where checked, under half of the loss comes from unresolved V genes, and the rest has no known cause. In this sample the table shows about 130,000 clones, 81% of which occur a single time. 4.5% to 7% of the sample belongs to the ten largest clones. The sample's time point label, in plain terms: blood 2 weeks post-SBRT. Reading the label with the study, this specimen's treatment or condition is: 15 Gy SBRT to primary tumor, nephrectomy 4 weeks later. Sequenced material: blood, taken from a patient whose treatment included radiotherapy and nephrectomy. The receptors originated from a man in his fifties with renal cell carcinoma.

The chain employs TRBV12-5 and TRBJ1-1; D might be TRBD1 (5 bases). The CDR3 is 16 residues long. From germline, CDR1 is LGHNT and CDR2 FRNRAP. V was trimmed by 0 bases and J by 5 bases, leaving 16 bases between them. The CDR3 protein is CASGLVRMGVLTEAFF. The CDR3 bases are TGTGCTAGTGGTTTGGTAAGGATGGGGGTTTTAACTGAAGCTTTCTTT.

In the case of this clone: This specimen includes other DNA sequences encoding the same CDR3. The chain employs TRBV5-6 and TRBJ1-1; D ambiguous. Germline assignment: CDR1 SGHDT and CDR2 YYEEEE. V was cut by 2 bases and J by 2 bases, with 1 base left in between. CDR3 length: 11 residues. The CDR3 region is CASSLNTEAFF. The CDR3 DNA is TGTGCCAGCAGCTTAAACACTGAAGCTTTCTTT. The full variable domain, its missing parts supplied by reference TRBV5-6 and TRBJ1-1, is DAGVTQSPTHLIKTRGQQVTLRCSPKSGHDTVSWYQQALGQGPQFIFQYYEEEERQRGNFPDRFSGHQFPNYSSELNVNALLLGDSALYLCASSLNTEAFFGQGTRLTVV.

The V and J genes are TRBV5-4 and TRBJ2-1; D call uncertain. The CDR3 runs 15 residues. Per germline, CDR1 SGHNT and CDR2 YYREEE (reference sequence). Trimming left V 3 bases short and J 8 bases short, with 18 bases between. The CDR3 sequence is CASSSRRLSPDEQFF. For the CDR3, the DNA is TGTGCCAGCAGCTCGCGAAGACTCAGCCCGGATGAGCAGTTCTTC.

This clone was detected only once. J is TRBJ2-3 and V is TRBV7-9; 9 bases agree with TRBD1. CDR3 length: 15 residues. The V segment lost 4 bases and the J segment 5 bases; nucleotides outside the gene matches: 7. CDR1 SEHNR and CDR2 FQNEAQ come from the germline V gene (reference sequence). The CDR3 loop is CASSSMGQGGDTQYF. CDR3 in DNA: TGTGCCAGCAGCTCTATGGGACAGGGAGGAGATACGCAGTATTTT.

The gene calls are TRBV7-2 and TRBJ2-1; possible D gene TRBD2, 7 bases. This CDR3 has 15 residues. Trimming cost V 1 base and J 9 bases, with 16 bases left between them. Germline values: CDR1 SGHTA, CDR2 FQGNSA. CDR3 sequence reads: CASSLVTGGSGEQFF. The CDR3 region has the DNA TGTGCCAGCAGCTTAGTTACGGGGGGCTCGGGTGAGCAGTTCTTC.

V and J are TRBV5-1 and TRBJ2-5; 8 nucleotides align to TRBD1. Germline trimming cut 0 bases from V and 7 bases from J; bases unmatched to any gene: 5. Germline V gives CDR1 SGHRS, CDR2 YFSETQ. The CDR3 loop spans 14 amino acids. CDR3 DNA: TGCGCCAGCAGCTTGGGTCAGGGGGCCAGGACCCAGTACTTC. It encodes CASSLGQGARTQYF.